A single sample gave rise to the 13 T cell receptor beta chains below, sequenced in a study of siplizumab effects on memory and regulatory T cells. TCRdb keeps only in-frame clones here, not all; method: immunoSEQ multiplex PCR. The sample has roughly 120,000 clones, around 94% seen once; the top ten hold roughly 1.5%. The sequenced sample was non-Treg CD4+ T cells sorted from blood. These receptors were obtained from a human donor in good health.

This clone appeared once. J is TRBJ2-2 and V is TRBV7-9; D is uncertain. Germline V lookup: CDR1 SEHNR, CDR2 FQNEAQ (reference sequence). V was trimmed by 8 bases and J by 0 bases, leaving 13 bases between them. The CDR3 contains 15 residues. DNA for the CDR3: TGTGCCAGCTTTCTGGACCACCCGAACACCGGGGAGCTGTTTTTT. It codes for CASFLDHPNTGELFF. The full variable domain, in which reference TRBV7-9 and TRBJ2-2 provide the parts outside the CDR3, is DTGVSQNPRHKITKRGQNVTFRCDPISEHNRLYWYRQTLGQGPEFLTYFQNEAQLEKSRLLSDRFSAERPKGSFSTLEIQRTEQGDSAMYLCASFLDHPNTGELFFGEGSRLTVL.

This rearrangement joins TRBV7-2 to TRBJ2-7; D is unresolved. V was cut by 1 base and J by 6 bases, with 10 bases left in between. The CDR3 sequence is 13 residues long. The germline gives CDR1 SGHTA, CDR2 FQGNSA. CDR3 region: CASSLGYGSEQYF. DNA of the CDR3: TGTGCCAGCAGCTTAGGCTACGGCAGCGAGCAGTACTTC.

Written as DNA, the CDR3 is TGTGCCAGCAGCGCCCGACCTAATCAAGCTTTCTTT. It is translated as CASSARPNQAFF. J is TRBJ1-1 and V is TRBV7-9; D is unclear. V shed 5 bases and J shed 9 bases, with 13 bases lying between them. The CDR3 spans 12 residues. Per germline, CDR1 SEHNR and CDR2 FQNEAQ (reference sequence).

V is TRBV29-1 and J is TRBJ2-3; D not certain. The CDR3 has 12 residues. Trimming pared 7 bases from V and 3 bases from J, leaving 11 bases between. Germline V gene lookup returns CDR1 SQVTM and CDR2 ANQGSEA. The CDR3 DNA sequence: TGCAGCGGGTCTAATCGGACAGATACGCAGTATTTT. Amino acids: CSGSNRTDTQYF.

This clone was detected only once. This rearrangement joins TRBV7-2 to TRBJ2-5; tentatively, D is TRBD2 (7 bases). In germline, CDR1 is SGHTA, CDR2 FQGNSA. The V and J ends lost 0 bases and 5 bases respectively, with 13 bases between them. The CDR3 runs to 15 residues. This CDR3 is CASSLAGGAGETQYF. CDR3 bases: TGTGCCAGCAGCTTAGCGGGGGGGGCCGGGGAGACCCAGTACTTC. Full variable domain (outside the CDR3, taken from reference TRBV7-2 and TRBJ2-5): GAGVSQSPSNKVTEKGKDVELRCDPISGHTALYWYRQSLGQGLEFLIYFQGNSAPDKSGLPSDRFSAERTGGSVSTLTIQRTQQEDSAVYLCASSLAGGAGETQYFGPGTRLLVL.

The CDR3 sequence is CSASGVRGYTF. The CDR3 DNA is TGCAGTGCTAGCGGGGTTCGCGGCTACACCTTC. The chain employs TRBV20-1 and TRBJ1-2, with no clear D. This CDR3 has 11 amino acids. Germline values: CDR1 DFQATT, CDR2 SNEGSKA (reference sequence). Trimming cost V 3 bases and J 8 bases, with 10 bases left between them.

This clone was recorded once. The rearrangement links TRBV5-4 to TRBJ2-5; D is perhaps TRBD1 (5 bases). With 5 bases removed from V and 4 bases from J, the gap between germline ends came to 12 bases. The CDR3 sequence is 13 residues long. CDR1 and CDR2 from the germline V gene are SGHNT and YYREEE (reference sequence). The CDR3, as DNA: TGTGCCAGCAGAACAGACAGAAGAGAGACCCAGTACTTC. Translated: CASRTDRRETQYF.

This clone was recorded only once. The CDR3 coding sequence is TGTGCCAGCAGCATAATTAGCCCGGTGGGGTACGAGCAGTACTTC. It codes for CASSIISPVGYEQYF. V and J are TRBV5-4 and TRBJ2-7; D gene unclear. The CDR3 has 15 residues. Trimming removed 4 bases at V and 4 bases at J, with 18 bases between. In germline, CDR1 is SGHNT, CDR2 YYREEE (reference sequence).

The chain links TRBV7-7 to TRBJ2-1, with TRBD2 matching 8 bases. Per germline, CDR1 SSHAT and CDR2 FNYEAQ (reference sequence). Trimming removed 5 bases from V and 3 bases from J; junction bases left unmatched: 9. The CDR3 loop spans 16 amino acids. The CDR3 DNA follows: TGTGCCAGCAGCCCTTCTGGGCTAGCGGGCTACAATGAGCAGTTCTTC. Translation gives CASSPSGLAGYNEQFF.

The chain recombines TRBV11-2 with TRBJ1-1, with D unresolved. CDR1 and CDR2 (germline): SGHAT, FQNNGV. Trimming shortened V by 5 bases and J by 1 base, and 8 bases separated the two germline ends. The CDR3 is 13 residues long. CDR3 DNA sequence: TGTGCCAGCAGCAACCAGGAGAACACTGAAGCTTTCTTT. Translation: CASSNQENTEAFF.

This chain uses TRBV7-8 with TRBJ1-5, with D perhaps matching TRBD1 (6 bases). This CDR3 is built from 15 residues. Looked up from germline, CDR1 is SGHVS and CDR2 is FQNEAQ. The V gene lost 5 bases and the J gene lost 2 bases, with 13 bases spanning the gap. DNA of the CDR3: TGTGCCAGCAGCCCAAGGGGGAGTGGCAATCAGCCCCAGCATTTT. Translation gives CASSPRGSGNQPQHF.

This clone came up once. The chain is built from TRBV12-5 and TRBJ2-2; D unresolved. Germline V lookup: CDR1 LGHNT, CDR2 FRNRAP. The ends were cut back, 5 bases at V and 6 bases at J, with 7 bases in the middle. The length of the CDR3 is 12 residues. CDR3: CASGPGSGELFF. For the CDR3, the DNA is TGTGCTAGTGGTCCAGGATCCGGGGAGCTGTTTTTT.

As regards this clone: The same CDR3 can be traced to other DNA sequences in this sample. The rearrangement links TRBV6-1 to TRBJ1-5; possible D gene TRBD1, 6 bases. CDR3 length equals 13 residues. CDR1 is MNHNS, CDR2 SASEGT, per germline. V was trimmed by 2 bases and J by 4 bases, leaving 6 bases between them. The CDR3: CASSEQGNQPQHF. CDR3 bases: TGTGCCAGCAGTGAACAGGGGAATCAGCCCCAGCATTTT.